This TCR beta chain comes out of a study of T cell repertoires in cytomegalovirus infection. Study information: Public TCR beta signatures were indicative of both CMV infection and a matching HLA type. General observations from the study: Of the TCR beta families, the public ones yielded a cumulative frequency that identified carriers of CMV plus the relevant HLA.

A few counts support this clonotype. Its antigen is as yet unknown. TCRdb independently ran MiXCR on the reads; one entry per CDR3 protein. The sample comprises more than 200,000 distinct CDR3 sequences, roughly 9% of which are singletons, and over 13% rests with the top ten. This TCR was sampled from a human donor in good health (CMV status not recorded). Some clones in this sample may be carry-over from other donors' samples. Sequencing used PBMCs.

The CDR3 is CASSILPRGEQYF. The CDR3 region has the DNA TGTGCCAGTAGTATCCTTCCTCGGGGGGAGCAGTACTTC. J is TRBJ2-7 and V is TRBV19; weak D call: TRBD2 (6 bases). This CDR3 comprises 13 residues. Deletions cut 3 bases from V and 7 bases from J, with 13 bases between. Germline CDR1 and CDR2: LNHDA and SQIVND (reference sequence). Based on the CDR3 plus reference TRBV19 and TRBJ2-7, the full variable domain is DGGITQSPKYLFRKEGQNVTLSCEQNLNHDAMYWYRQDPGQGLRLIYYSQIVNDFQKGDIAEGYSVSREKKESFPLTVTSAQKNPTAFYLCASSILPRGEQYFGPGTRLTVT.